The 14 T cell receptor beta chains below all came from one sample that was sequenced in a study of shared clonotypes between healthy human individuals. Produced via immunoSEQ multiplex PCR; TCRdb's table is partial and in-frame only. This table holds over 400,000 clones, approximately 84% found once. What was sequenced was PBMCs. The receptor set was obtained from a middle-aged woman in good health. Some clones in this sample may be carry-over from other donors' samples.

The V gene is TRBV29-1, the J gene TRBJ2-5, with D maybe TRBD1 (6 bases). The CDR3 contains 14 residues. Trimming removed 0 bases from V and 5 bases from J, with 13 bases in between. Per germline, CDR1 SQVTM and CDR2 ANQGSEA. CDR3 region: CSVEDPWGRETQYF. CDR3 in DNA: TGCAGCGTTGAAGATCCCTGGGGGCGGGAGACCCAGTACTTC. Full variable domain (remainder filled in from reference TRBV29-1 and TRBJ2-5): SAVISQKPSRDICQRGTSLTIQCQVDSQVTMMFWYRQQPGQSLTLIATANQGSEATYESGFVIDKFPISRPNLTFSTLTVSNMSPEDSSIYLCSVEDPWGRETQYFGPGTRLLVL.

As regards this clone: One base separates it from a far larger clone, so it is likely a read error. The same CDR3 can be traced to other DNA sequences in this sample. This chain links TRBV30 with TRBJ2-6, with D perhaps TRBD1 (5 bases). Per the germline V gene, CDR1 is GTSNPN and CDR2 is SVGIG (reference sequence). This CDR3 comprises 17 residues. Trimming shortened V by 2 bases and J by 0 bases, and 14 bases separated the two germline ends. DNA of the CDR3: TGTGCCTGGAGTAAAAGGGGTTTGCGCTCTGGGGCCAACGTCCTGACTTTC. Translating it yields CAWSKRGLRSGANVLTF.

CDR3 protein: CASSEVRFQAQHF. The CDR3 nucleotides are TGTGCCAGCAGTGAAGTCCGATTCCAGGCCCAGCATTTT. V gene TRBV2 combines with J gene TRBJ1-5; D gene uncertain. The CDR3 loop spans 13 amino acids. Between the trimmed V and J ends, which lost 1 base and 11 bases, there was a span of 12 bases. From germline, CDR1 is SNHLY and CDR2 FYNNEI. Combining the CDR3 with reference TRBV2 and TRBJ1-5 gives the whole variable domain EPEVTQTPSHQVTQMGQEVILRCVPISNHLYFYWYRQILGQKVEFLVSFYNNEISEKSEIFDDQFSVERPDGSNFTLKIRSTKLEDSAMYFCASSEVRFQAQHFGDGTRLSIL.

The table lists this clone with a count of one. The V and J genes are TRBV19 and TRBJ2-5; D not resolved. Germline V gene sequence: CDR1 LNHDA, CDR2 SQIVND (reference sequence). The CDR3 loop spans 12 amino acids. Trimming removed 3 bases at V and 5 bases at J, with 7 bases between. CDR3 nucleotides: TGTGCCAGTAGTATTGGGGTGGAGACCCAGTACTTC. Its translation is CASSIGVETQYF.

About this clone itself: This likely traces to a read error, being one base from a far larger clone. The chain links TRBV30 to TRBJ2-1; TRBD2 matches at 8 bases. J was trimmed by 7 bases and V by 4 bases; bases with no gene match: 12. The CDR3 has 15 residues. CDR1 is GTSNPN, CDR2 SVGIG, per germline (reference sequence). CDR3 protein: CAWKDPGLDENEQFF. CDR3 nucleotides: TGTGCCTGGAAAGACCCGGGACTAGATGAAAATGAGCAGTTCTTC.

This clone was counted once. A far larger clone lies a single base away; this is likely a read error. V and J are TRBV5-1 and TRBJ2-7; a possible D gene is TRBD2 (5 bases). V lost 1 base to trimming and J lost 6 bases, with 14 bases between them. In germline, CDR1 is SGHRS, CDR2 YFSETQ. CDR3 length: 14 amino acids. Here the CDR3 DNA reads TGCGCCAGCAGCTTGTTCGTGGAGGCGGGCGAGCAGTACTTC. This encodes CASSLFVEAGEQYF.

V gene TRBV6-9 combines with J gene TRBJ1-5; tentative D call: TRBD1 (6 bases). The CDR3 totals 14 residues. Between the trimmed V and J ends, which lost 7 bases and 6 bases, there was a span of 16 bases. The germline CDR1 and CDR2 sequences are MNHGY and SVAAGI. CDR3 region: CASTKDRYGQPQHF. The CDR3 bases are TGTGCCAGCACCAAAGACAGGTACGGTCAGCCCCAGCATTTT.

V gene TRBV28 combines with J gene TRBJ1-4; 7 positions agree with TRBD1. With 5 bases clipped from V and 3 bases from J, the junction kept 3 bases outside the gene matches. Germline values: CDR1 MDHEN, CDR2 SYDVKM. CDR3 length equals 14 residues. The CDR3 DNA sequence: TGTGCCAGCAGTCAAGGGACAGCTAATGAAAAACTGTTTTTT. It is translated as CASSQGTANEKLFF.

To note about this clone: Given a much more abundant clone one base away, this may be a read error. Other DNA sequences in this specimen translate into the identical CDR3. The genes are TRBV19 and TRBJ2-5; 8 nucleotides match TRBD1. Germline V gene sequence: CDR1 LNHDA, CDR2 SQIVND (reference sequence). The CDR3 has 14 residues. This CDR3 reads CASSTLTGVETQYF. CDR3 DNA: TGTGCAAGTAGTACCCTGACAGGGGTGGAGACCCAGTACTTC.

The chain links TRBV28 to TRBJ2-2; D is perhaps TRBD1 (6 bases). Looked up from germline, CDR1 is MDHEN and CDR2 is SYDVKM. The V end lost 7 bases, the J end lost 5 bases, and 11 bases lay between the germline ends. The CDR3 is 13 residues long. For the CDR3, the DNA is TGTGCCAGCACCAAAGGGGGAACCGGGGAGCTGTTTTTT. Protein sequence: CASTKGGTGELFF.

With regard to this clone: Given a far larger clone just one base away, this is likely a sequencing read error. This chain links TRBV6-5 with TRBJ2-5, with TRBD2 as a possible D gene (6 bases). The CDR3 covers 15 residues. The V and J ends lost 0 bases and 9 bases respectively, with 17 bases between them. Germline V CDR1 and CDR2: MNHEY, SVGAGI. Written as DNA, the CDR3 is TGTGCCAGCAGTTACTCTTTAGACCGCGGGGAGGCCCAGTACTTC. It yields the protein CASSYSLDRGEAQYF.

For this clone: Other DNA sequences of this sample code for an identical CDR3. This sequence joins TRBV9 and TRBJ2-2; D not resolved. The CDR3 covers 13 residues. V was clipped by 1 base and J by 4 bases, with 5 bases between them. Germline V lookup: CDR1 SGDLS, CDR2 YYNGEE. CDR3 DNA: TGTGCCAGCAGCGTAAGTTCCACCGGGGAGCTGTTTTTT. This sequence encodes CASSVSSTGELFF.

Concerning this clone itself: Given a far larger clone just one base away, this is likely a sequencing read error. The sample carries other DNA sequences with the same CDR3. J is TRBJ2-2 and V is TRBV5-6, with D perhaps matching TRBD1 or TRBD2 (5 bases each). Germline V gene lookup returns CDR1 SGHDT and CDR2 YYEEEE. The CDR3 has 17 residues. V lost 0 bases and J lost 4, with 16 bases in between. CDR3 DNA: TGTGCCAGCAGCTTGGCCGGGGAGCAGGGTGCCACCGGGGAGCTGTTTTTT. Protein product: CASSLAGEQGATGELFF.

Comment on this clone: A far larger clone is only one base removed, so a read error is likely. The chain has TRBV30 and TRBJ2-7; 13 bases agree with TRBD2. Germline V gene lookup returns CDR1 GTSNPN and CDR2 SVGIG (reference sequence). Losses at the gene ends were 6 bases for V and 2 bases for J; bases not matched to a gene: 19. This CDR3 has 19 residues. This chain's CDR3 is CACRQDRLAGGLQTYEQYF. In DNA form, the CDR3 reads TGTGCCTGCCGGCAGGATCGACTAGCGGGAGGTCTACAAACCTACGAGCAGTACTTC.